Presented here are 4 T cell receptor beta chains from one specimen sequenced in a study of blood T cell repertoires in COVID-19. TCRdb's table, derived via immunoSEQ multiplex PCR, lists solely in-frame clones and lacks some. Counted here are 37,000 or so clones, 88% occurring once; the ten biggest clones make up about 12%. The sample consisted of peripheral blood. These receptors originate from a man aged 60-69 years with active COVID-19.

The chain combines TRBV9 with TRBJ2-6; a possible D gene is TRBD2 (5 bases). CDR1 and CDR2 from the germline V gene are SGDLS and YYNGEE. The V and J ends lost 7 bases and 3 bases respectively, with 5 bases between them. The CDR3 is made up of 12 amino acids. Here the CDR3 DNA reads TGTGCCAGCGGAGGTGGGGCCAACGTCCTGACTTTC. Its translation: CASGGGANVLTF.

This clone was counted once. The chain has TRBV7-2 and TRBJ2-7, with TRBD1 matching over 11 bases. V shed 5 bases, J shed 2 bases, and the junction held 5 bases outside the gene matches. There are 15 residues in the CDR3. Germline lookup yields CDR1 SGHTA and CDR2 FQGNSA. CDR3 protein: CASSRDRGSTYEQYF. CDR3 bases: TGTGCCAGCAGCCGGGACAGGGGGTCTACCTACGAGCAGTACTTC.

In DNA, the CDR3 is TGTGCCAGCAGGTTATCCTGGACAGAAGAGACCCAGTACTTC. As protein: CASRLSWTEETQYF. The chain is built from TRBV2 and TRBJ2-5; the D gene is possibly TRBD1 (6 bases). V was pared by 6 bases and J by 3 bases, with 14 bases between. Looked up from germline, CDR1 is SNHLY and CDR2 is FYNNEI. The CDR3 loop spans 14 amino acids.

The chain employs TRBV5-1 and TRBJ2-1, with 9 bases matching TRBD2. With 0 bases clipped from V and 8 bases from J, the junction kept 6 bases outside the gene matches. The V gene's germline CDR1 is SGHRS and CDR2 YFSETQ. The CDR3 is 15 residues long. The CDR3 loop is CASSLASSGIHEQFF. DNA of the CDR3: TGCGCCAGCAGCTTGGCTTCTAGCGGGATACATGAGCAGTTCTTC.